This T cell receptor beta chain was identified in a study of naive CD8 T cells in extremely preterm neonates. Germline V gene lookup returns CDR1 MGHRA and CDR2 YSYEKL. CDR3 length equals 13 residues. With 3 bases clipped from V and 3 bases from J, the junction kept 1 base outside the gene matches. With regard to this clone: The antigen is unknown.

Without labor or membrane rupture, elective cesareans at roughly 37-41 weeks supplied term cord blood. Live Annexin V-negative naive CD3+CD8+CD45RA+CCR7+ T cells were sorted. Here immunoSEQ multiplex PCR was the method, and the copy in TCRdb shows in-frame clones only, minus some. The sample shows 7,100 or so clones, about 98% of them seen only once. Overall study results and limits: Relative to older groups, preterm infants had shorter, less trimmed CDR3s with fewer N additions. Compared with all age groups, preterm neonates showed less repertoire richness.

Sequenced sample: naive CD8+ T cells from cord blood. The sequence came from a newborn in good health. This chain joins TRBV4-1 and TRBJ2-7; the match to TRBD1 covers 8 bases. The CDR3 loop reads CASSHDRGYEQYF. The DNA of the CDR3 is TGCGCCAGCAGCCACGACAGGGGCTACGAGCAGTACTTC.